The clone carrying this TCR beta chain is medium-sized (0.01 to 0.1%). Its cognate antigen is unknown. Constant-region reverse primers amplified full-length variable regions, followed by semi-nested Nested Universal Primer A PCR. TCRdb fed the 5' RACE reads into MiXCR, producing one record per CDR3 protein. The sample lists fewer than 25,000 distinct CDR3 sequences; approximately 28% were seen once. The study, taken as a whole, reports: Larger-cohort validation covered only one TCR beta V-J rearrangement. Tumor Treg TCRs overlapped most with tumor naive CD4+ cells. Tumor memory CD4+ T cell TCR gene usage clustered with blood and lymph node memory CD4+ cells and lymph node naive CD4+ cells.

This CDR3 has 14 amino acids. The germline V gene encodes CDR1 SEHNR and CDR2 FQNEAQ (reference sequence). V was clipped by 1 base and J by 4 bases, with 8 bases between them. The chain joins TRBV7-9 to TRBJ1-5; no reliable D call. The source material was tumor-infiltrating naive CD4+ T cells sorted from the breast tumor. Specified subset: naive CD4+ T cells, CD4+CD45RA+CD25-. The receptor was derived from a female donor with breast cancer. The CDR3 DNA sequence: TGTGCCAGCAGCTTAGGGACGGAGAATCAGCCCCAGCATTTT. Translating it yields CASSLGTENQPQHF.